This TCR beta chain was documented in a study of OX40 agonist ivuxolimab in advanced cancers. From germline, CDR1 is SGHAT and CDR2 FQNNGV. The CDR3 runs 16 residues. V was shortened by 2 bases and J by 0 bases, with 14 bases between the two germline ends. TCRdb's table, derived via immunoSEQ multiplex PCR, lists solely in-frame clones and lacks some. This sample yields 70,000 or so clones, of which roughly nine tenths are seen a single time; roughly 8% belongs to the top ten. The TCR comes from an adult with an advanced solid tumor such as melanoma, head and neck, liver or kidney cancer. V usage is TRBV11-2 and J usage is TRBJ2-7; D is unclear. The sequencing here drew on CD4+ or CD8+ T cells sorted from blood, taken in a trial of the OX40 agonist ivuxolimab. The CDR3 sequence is CASSLFWTPSSYEQYF. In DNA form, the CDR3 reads TGTGCCAGCAGCTTATTCTGGACGCCTAGCTCCTACGAGCAGTACTTC. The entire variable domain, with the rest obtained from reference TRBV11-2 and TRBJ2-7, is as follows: EAGVAQSPRYKIIEKRQSVAFWCNPISGHATLYWYQQILGQGPKLLIQFQNNGVVDDSQLPKDRFSAERLKGVDSTLKIQPAKLEDSAVYLCASSLFWTPSSYEQYFGPGTRLTVT.